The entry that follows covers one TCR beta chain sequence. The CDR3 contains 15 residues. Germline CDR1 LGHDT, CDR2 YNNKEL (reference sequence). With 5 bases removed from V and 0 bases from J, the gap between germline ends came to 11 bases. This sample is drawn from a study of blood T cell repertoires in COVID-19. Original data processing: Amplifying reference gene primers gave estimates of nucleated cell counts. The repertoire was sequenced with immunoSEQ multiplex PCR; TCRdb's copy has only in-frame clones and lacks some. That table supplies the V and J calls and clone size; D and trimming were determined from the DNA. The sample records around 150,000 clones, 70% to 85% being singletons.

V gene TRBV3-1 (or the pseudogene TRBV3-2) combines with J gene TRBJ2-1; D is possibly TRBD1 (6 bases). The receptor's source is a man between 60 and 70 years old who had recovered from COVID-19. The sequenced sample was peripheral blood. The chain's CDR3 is CASSGKQGSYNEQFF. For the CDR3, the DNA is TGTGCCAGCAGCGGCAAACAGGGCTCCTACAATGAGCAGTTCTTC.